Listed here are 30 T cell receptor beta chains from one sample, sequenced in a study of cytotoxic CD8 clonotypes in ibrutinib-treated CLL. TCRdb keeps only in-frame clones here, not all; method: immunoSEQ multiplex PCR. The table includes 110,000 to 150,000 clones, about 75% detected once. The source was PBMCs, collected after 24 months of ibrutinib treatment. Source of these receptors: a human donor with chronic lymphocytic leukemia.

The chain links TRBV5-4 to TRBJ2-7; weak D call: TRBD2 (6 bases). This CDR3 is 13 amino acids long. V was trimmed by 2 bases and J by 6 bases, leaving 12 bases between them. The germline gives CDR1 SGHNT, CDR2 YYREEE (reference sequence). The CDR3 nucleotides are TGTGCCAGCAGCTTCTCGGGAGTGGGCGAGCAGTACTTC. Translated: CASSFSGVGEQYF.

The J gene is TRBJ1-5, the V gene TRBV9; 7 bases are shared with TRBD1. With 4 bases clipped from V and 0 bases from J, the junction kept 4 bases outside the gene matches. Per the germline V gene, CDR1 is SGDLS and CDR2 is YYNGEE. The CDR3 sequence is 15 residues long. The CDR3 sequence: CASSLEGASNQPQHF. The CDR3, as DNA: TGTGCCAGCAGCCTAGAGGGGGCTAGCAATCAGCCCCAGCATTTT.

With respect to this clone: An end of the junction differs from the germline gene, which may be a read error. V gene TRBV30 combines with J gene TRBJ2-7, with D possibly being TRBD1 (5 bases). The germline gives CDR1 GTSNPN, CDR2 SVGIG (reference sequence). This CDR3 region has 15 residues. In DNA form, the CDR3 reads TGTACCTGGAGTCCCCTCAGCGACAGCGCCTCAGGTCGGTACTTC. Translating gives CTWSPLSDSASGRYF.

The chain is built from TRBV6-6 and TRBJ1-2, with 12 positions matching TRBD1. The CDR3 totals 16 residues. Germline V gene sequence: CDR1 MNHNY, CDR2 SVGAGI (reference sequence). The ends lost 6 bases at V and 7 bases at J; junction bases unmatched: 12. The CDR3 protein is CASRDGTGGRQGGYTF. The CDR3 DNA reads as TGTGCCAGCAGGGACGGGACAGGGGGCCGGCAGGGTGGCTACACCTTC.

For this clone: The sample carries other DNA sequences with the same CDR3. The CDR3 DNA reads TGTGCCAGCAGCCAAGACGTAGATACGCAGTATTTT. Protein product: CASSQDVDTQYF. The gene calls are TRBV7-9 and TRBJ2-3, with D hard to call. This CDR3 is 12 amino acids long. Germline values: CDR1 SEHNR, CDR2 FQNEAQ (reference sequence). V was clipped by 5 bases and J by 5 bases, with 8 bases between them. The variable domain in full, completed from reference TRBV7-9 and TRBJ2-3, reads DTGVSQNPRHKITKRGQNVTFRCDPISEHNRLYWYRQTLGQGPEFLTYFQNEAQLEKSRLLSDRFSAERPKGSFSTLEIQRTEQGDSAMYLCASSQDVDTQYFGPGTRLTVL.

The CDR3 DNA reads as TGCGCCAGCAGCCGGGACAGGGAATCCCTCCAGACCCAGTACTTC. It translates to CASSRDRESLQTQYF. The chain employs TRBV5-1 and TRBJ2-5; 9 bases match TRBD1. In germline, CDR1 is SGHRS, CDR2 YFSETQ. This CDR3 region has 15 residues. Germline trimming cut 4 bases from V and 6 bases from J; bases unmatched to any gene: 10.

The chain couples TRBV30 to TRBJ1-4; unclear D gene. The CDR3 is made up of 15 amino acids. V shed 0 bases and J shed 10 bases, with 18 bases lying between them. Per germline, CDR1 GTSNPN and CDR2 SVGIG (reference sequence). In DNA, the CDR3 is TGTGCCTGGAGTGTACCGGGTCCGGTGTCGGGAAAACTGTTTTTT. Protein product: CAWSVPGPVSGKLFF.

V gene TRBV18 combines with J gene TRBJ1-5; no reliable D call. The CDR3 sequence is 15 residues long. Trimming took off 3 bases at V and 4 bases at J, with 13 bases between the two ends. Germline V gene data show CDR1 as KGHSH and CDR2 as LQKENI. The CDR3: CASSPWTGSNQPQHF. CDR3 bases: TGTGCCAGCTCACCCTGGACGGGTTCGAATCAGCCCCAGCATTTT.

The chain uses TRBV7-9 and TRBJ2-7; 7 bases are shared with TRBD1. Trimming at V came to 1 base and at J to 6 bases, leaving 6 bases not matched to a gene. This CDR3 region has 14 residues. CDR1 and CDR2 from the germline V gene are SEHNR and FQNEAQ (reference sequence). CDR3 loop: CASSLGQGRAEQYF. In nucleotides, the CDR3 is TGTGCCAGCAGCTTAGGACAGGGAAGGGCCGAGCAGTACTTC.

This sequence joins TRBV6-6 and TRBJ2-4; D gene ambiguous. The CDR3 is 10 residues long. Germline V gives CDR1 MNHNY, CDR2 SVGAGI (reference sequence). The V gene lost 6 bases and the J gene lost 7 bases, with 4 bases spanning the gap. The CDR3 region has the DNA TGTGCCAGCAGCCAGAACATTCAGTACTTC. It translates to CASSQNIQYF.

This chain joins TRBV5-1 and TRBJ2-7, with 7 bases identical to TRBD1. V trimming: 4 bases; J trimming: 5 bases; junction bases outside the gene matches: 3. Germline V gives CDR1 SGHRS, CDR2 YFSETQ. This CDR3 has 12 amino acids. In DNA form, the CDR3 reads TGCGCCAGCAGCCAAGGGACAGACGAGCAGTACTTC. Its translation: CASSQGTDEQYF. Supplemented by reference TRBV5-1 and TRBJ2-7, the full variable domain reads KAGVTQTPRYLIKTRGQQVTLSCSPISGHRSVSWYQQTPGQGLQFLFEYFSETQRNKGNFPGRFSGRQFSNSRSEMNVSTLELGDSALYLCASSQGTDEQYFGPGTRLTVT.

This clone has a handful of counts. J is TRBJ1-3 and V is TRBV14; D is unresolved. Trimming stripped 1 base from V and 0 bases from J, with 4 bases between. Germline V gives CDR1 SGHDN, CDR2 FVKESK. The length of the CDR3 is 14 residues. The CDR3 DNA sequence: TGTGCCAGCAGCCAAGCCCTCTCTGGAAACACCATATATTTT. The encoded protein is CASSQALSGNTIYF.

The chain combines TRBV6-6 with TRBJ1-5, with D perhaps TRBD1 (6 bases). The CDR3 totals 15 residues. V was cut by 2 bases and J by 1 base, with 9 bases left in between. Germline CDR1 MNHNY, CDR2 SVGAGI (reference sequence). In DNA, the CDR3 is TGTGCCAGCAGTTACGGACAGAGCAGCAATCAGCCCCAGCATTTT. Protein product: CASSYGQSSNQPQHF.

Only one count was recorded for this clone. V usage is TRBV5-5 and J usage is TRBJ2-7; no reliable D call. V lost 4 bases and J 8 bases, leaving 7 bases between the germline ends. In germline, CDR1 is SGHKS, CDR2 YYEKEE (reference sequence). This CDR3 contains 10 residues. The CDR3 coding sequence is TGTGCCAGCAGCCCCCGACAGCAGTACTTC. Amino acid sequence: CASSPRQQYF. The entire variable domain, with the rest obtained from reference TRBV5-5 and TRBJ2-7, is as follows: DAGVTQSPTHLIKTRGQQVTLRCSPISGHKSVSWYQQVLGQGPQFIFQYYEKEERGRGNFPDRFSARQFPNYSSELNVNALLLGDSALYLCASSPRQQYFGPGTRLTVT.

V usage is TRBV19 and J usage is TRBJ2-2; the D gene is possibly TRBD2 (7 bases). Trimming cost V 10 bases and J 7 bases, with 16 bases left between them. CDR1 and CDR2 (germline): LNHDA, SQIVND (reference sequence). This CDR3 comprises 13 residues. The CDR3 bases are TGTGCCACCGGGGGGCAGGGTGGCGGGGAGCTGTTTTTT. This gives the protein CATGGQGGGELFF.

The genes are TRBV7-2 and TRBJ1-1, with a weak D call TRBD1 (5 bases). From germline, CDR1 is SGHTA and CDR2 FQGNSA. CDR3 size: 15 residues. With 5 bases removed from V and 6 bases from J, the gap between germline ends came to 19 bases. The CDR3 sequence: CASSGALGRGAEAFF. CDR3 bases: TGTGCCAGCAGCGGGGCACTAGGTCGCGGCGCTGAAGCTTTCTTT.

The V and J genes are TRBV7-2 and TRBJ1-5, with no clear D. V was trimmed by 0 bases and J by 0 bases, leaving 3 bases between them. CDR1 and CDR2 (germline): SGHTA, FQGNSA. CDR3 size: 14 residues. This chain's CDR3 is CASSLADSNQPQHF. CDR3 in DNA: TGTGCCAGCAGCTTAGCCGATAGCAATCAGCCCCAGCATTTT.

J is TRBJ1-1 and V is TRBV29-1, with D possibly matching TRBD1 (6 bases). Looked up from germline, CDR1 is SQVTM and CDR2 is ANQGSEA. V was shortened by 1 base and J by 8 bases, with 14 bases between the two germline ends. The CDR3 contains 13 residues. The CDR3 nucleotides are TGCAGCGTTGAAGGGTGGCAGGGGAACGAAGCTTTCTTT. This translates into CSVEGWQGNEAFF.

In its sample, this clone was seen many times. V and J are TRBV5-6 and TRBJ1-4; D is perhaps TRBD1 (6 bases). Germline-derived CDR1 and CDR2 are SGHDT and YYEEEE. Trimming took off 0 bases at V and 8 bases at J, with 14 bases between the two ends. The CDR3 totals 15 residues. For the CDR3, the DNA is TGTGCCAGCAGCTTGGCCCCGGGGGCGGGGGAAAAACTGTTTTTT. It codes for CASSLAPGAGEKLFF.

V gene TRBV9 combines with J gene TRBJ2-7; 10 positions agree with TRBD2. The CDR3 sequence is 13 residues long. The V gene's germline CDR1 is SGDLS and CDR2 YYNGEE. Trimming at V came to 3 bases and at J to 6 bases, leaving 3 bases not matched to a gene. The CDR3 reads CASSGEREGEQYF. The CDR3 DNA is TGTGCCAGCAGCGGGGAGCGGGAGGGCGAGCAGTACTTC.

As for this clone: The sample holds other DNA sequences that translate to the same CDR3. The chain links TRBV28 to TRBJ1-1; no definite D call. Germline loops: CDR1 MDHEN, CDR2 SYDVKM. The germline V and J ends were trimmed by 3 bases and 3 bases, with 5 bases remaining between them. The CDR3 runs 12 residues. For the CDR3, the DNA is TGTGCCAGCAGTTTGGGGTACACTGAAGCTTTCTTT. It yields the protein CASSLGYTEAFF.

The chain employs TRBV29-1 and TRBJ2-1, with D possibly matching TRBD1 (5 bases). This CDR3 is 12 amino acids long. V lost 4 bases and J 6 bases, leaving 10 bases between the germline ends. In germline, CDR1 is SQVTM, CDR2 ANQGSEA. The CDR3 sequence: CSVGPQGNEQFF. The CDR3 bases are TGCAGCGTTGGCCCGCAGGGCAATGAGCAGTTCTTC.

The chain uses TRBV19 and TRBJ2-2; 12 bases line up with TRBD2. Losses at the gene ends were 5 bases for V and 5 bases for J; bases not matched to a gene: 6. The CDR3 spans 16 residues. The germline CDR1 and CDR2 sequences are LNHDA and SQIVND (reference sequence). Here the CDR3 reads CASSYGLAGYTGELFF. DNA of the CDR3: TGTGCCAGTAGTTACGGACTAGCGGGGTATACCGGGGAGCTGTTTTTT.

There are a few counts of this clone. V is TRBV10-1 and J is TRBJ1-2; D is uncertain. Trimming cost V 8 bases and J 7 bases, with 14 bases left between them. Per germline, CDR1 WNHNN and CDR2 SYGVQD (reference sequence). This CDR3 has 12 amino acids. The CDR3 loop reads CASGEAGIGYTF. For the CDR3, the DNA is TGCGCCAGCGGGGAGGCTGGTATTGGCTACACCTTC.

The chain recombines TRBV2 with TRBJ2-7; D gene unclear. Trimming left V 3 bases short and J 5 bases short, with 14 bases between. This CDR3 has 14 residues. CDR1 SNHLY and CDR2 FYNNEI come from the germline V gene. CDR3 sequence: CASSESRSPHEQYF. CDR3 sequence (DNA): TGTGCCAGCAGTGAGTCCCGGAGCCCCCACGAGCAGTACTTC.

This clone was seen a few times. The rearrangement uses TRBV7-3 and TRBJ2-5; possible D gene TRBD1, 6 bases. Deletions cut 4 bases from V and 2 bases from J, with 17 bases between. Looked up from germline, CDR1 is SGHTA and CDR2 is FQGTGA. The CDR3 sequence is 16 residues long. CDR3 region: CASSSTPGHQQETQYF. The CDR3 DNA sequence: TGTGCCAGCAGCTCAACACCGGGACACCAACAAGAGACCCAGTACTTC.

In this sample, this clone turned up once. V and J are TRBV6-5 and TRBJ2-7; D is unresolved. The germline V gene has CDR1 MNHEY and CDR2 SVGAGI. Trimming left V 8 bases short and J 2 bases short, with 13 bases between. The CDR3 is 13 residues long. The CDR3 nucleotides are TGTGCCAGCGGCTCCCCGGCAGCCTACGAGCAGTACTTC. Its protein is CASGSPAAYEQYF.

The chain uses TRBV2 and TRBJ1-2, with D tentatively TRBD1 (5 bases). Germline CDR1 is SNHLY and CDR2 is FYNNEI. This CDR3 has 15 residues. V was shortened by 7 bases and J by 4 bases, with 19 bases between the two germline ends. DNA of the CDR3: TGTGCCAGCACCGACCGGGGGGGATTAGGCTATGGCTACACCTTC. Translated: CASTDRGGLGYGYTF. The variable domain in full, completed from reference TRBV2 and TRBJ1-2, reads EPEVTQTPSHQVTQMGQEVILRCVPISNHLYFYWYRQILGQKVEFLVSFYNNEISEKSEIFDDQFSVERPDGSNFTLKIRSTKLEDSAMYFCASTDRGGLGYGYTFGSGTRLTVV.

The chain combines TRBV7-9 with TRBJ1-1, with D unresolved. This CDR3 is built from 12 residues. Trimming removed 5 bases from V and 5 bases from J, with 9 bases in between. CDR1 and CDR2 from the germline V gene are SEHNR and FQNEAQ (reference sequence). The CDR3 reads CASSHSNTEAFF. Here the CDR3 DNA reads TGTGCCAGCAGCCACTCTAATACTGAAGCTTTCTTT. The whole variable domain, remainder taken from reference TRBV7-9 and TRBJ1-1, is DTGVSQNPRHKITKRGQNVTFRCDPISEHNRLYWYRQTLGQGPEFLTYFQNEAQLEKSRLLSDRFSAERPKGSFSTLEIQRTEQGDSAMYLCASSHSNTEAFFGQGTRLTVV.

The chain joins TRBV7-2 to TRBJ2-5; D unresolved. This CDR3 contains 15 residues. Trimming pared 5 bases from V and 5 bases from J, leaving 18 bases between. The V gene's germline CDR1 is SGHTA and CDR2 FQGNSA. CDR3 protein: CASSLRPTHLETQYF. DNA of the CDR3: TGTGCCAGCAGCCTACGACCGACTCATTTGGAGACCCAGTACTTC.